This TCR beta chain was captured by sequencing in a study of blood T cell repertoires in COVID-19. Study-wide context: Sites across the United States, Italy and Spain contributed samples from acute and convalescent COVID-19. From T cells, B-cell-depleted T cells, or PBMCs came the material, which was cDNA or gDNA.

The germline V gene encodes CDR1 LGHNA and CDR2 YNFKEQ. CDR3 length: 15 amino acids. Trimming at V came to 4 bases and at J to 4 bases, leaving 7 bases not matched to a gene. As handled by the study authors: Amplification from reference gene primers served as the basis for estimated nucleated cell counts. Here immunoSEQ multiplex PCR was the method, and the copy in TCRdb shows in-frame clones only, minus some. V and J calls and clone size come straight from that table; D and trimming were deduced from the DNA. The data hold about 170,000 clones, with approximately 84% observed a single time. The chain couples TRBV4-2 to TRBJ2-1, with 7 nucleotides matching TRBD2. The sample was peripheral blood. The receptor's source is a man between 40 and 49 years old who had recovered from COVID-19. The CDR3 here is CASSLFHGGYNEQFF. The CDR3 coding sequence is TGTGCCAGCAGCCTATTTCACGGGGGGTACAATGAGCAGTTCTTC.